One and the same sample provided the 29 T cell receptor beta chains below, sequenced in a study of control samples from healthy donors and cancer patients (dated by TCRdb to 2019 to 2021). The method was the immunoSEQ multiplex PCR assay. Imported from immuneACCESS, the table was reduced by TCRdb to in-frame sequences with V and J called. These copies leave out some clones; in studies compared against another copy, an unresolved V gene accounts for under half, and the cause of the remainder is not known. Counted in this sample were some 120,000 clones; more than 75% of them appeared once. The ten largest account for about 2.1% of the sample. Sequencing used blood. The receptors come from a woman aged 65 to 85 in good health.

The chain is built from TRBV2 and TRBJ2-1, with a weak D call TRBD1 (6 bases). Trimming left V 6 bases short and J 0 bases short, with 12 bases between. The germline V gene has CDR1 SNHLY and CDR2 FYNNEI. The CDR3 spans 15 residues. The DNA for the CDR3 is TGTGCCAGCAGGCTGAGGGACACCTCCTACAATGAGCAGTTCTTC. It is translated as CASRLRDTSYNEQFF.

This clone has a single count. V is TRBV19 and J is TRBJ1-2, with unresolved D. Germline V lookup: CDR1 LNHDA, CDR2 SQIVND (reference sequence). V lost 1 base, J lost 0 bases, and 9 bases lay in between. CDR3 length: 15 amino acids. The CDR3 coding sequence is TGTGCCAGTAGTATAGCGCAGGCTCCTAACTATGGCTACACCTTC. Translating it yields CASSIAQAPNYGYTF.

Worth noting for this clone: The sample contains more than one DNA sequence encoding this CDR3. The chain uses TRBV6-5 and TRBJ1-2, with D tentatively TRBD1 (6 bases). V was pared by 6 bases and J by 1 base, with 9 bases between. This CDR3 has 13 amino acids. CDR1 is MNHEY, CDR2 SVGAGI, per germline. For the CDR3, the DNA is TGTGCCAGCAGGGAGGACAGTAACTATGGCTACACCTTC. As protein: CASREDSNYGYTF.

This chain joins TRBV6-2 or TRBV6-3 and TRBJ1-1; possible D gene TRBD1, 5 bases. The CDR3 extends over 19 amino acids. V lost 1 base and J lost 5, with 26 bases in between. Germline assignment: CDR1 MNHEY and CDR2 SVGEGT. The CDR3: CASSYLPGRGGFVRTEAFF. CDR3 bases: TGTGCCAGCAGTTACTTGCCGGGGCGCGGAGGTTTCGTTAGGACTGAAGCTTTCTTT.

The chain couples TRBV7-3 to TRBJ2-3; unclear D gene. CDR1 is SGHTA, CDR2 FQGTGA, per germline. Trimming took off 5 bases at V and 1 base at J, with 7 bases between the two ends. The CDR3 covers 13 residues. The DNA of the CDR3 is TGTGCCAGCAGCCTTGACGGCACAGATACGCAGTATTTT. This sequence encodes CASSLDGTDTQYF.

The chain couples TRBV29-1 to TRBJ1-1; 9 bases line up with TRBD1. Germline assignment: CDR1 SQVTM and CDR2 ANQGSEA. This CDR3 spans 15 amino acids. V lost 7 bases, J lost 0 bases, and 9 bases stayed unmatched. The CDR3 region is CSAGQGWAMNTEAFF. The CDR3, as DNA: TGCAGCGCCGGACAGGGGTGGGCAATGAACACTGAAGCTTTCTTT.

This clone was found once. CDR3 loop: CARSLAGSHQPQHF. CDR3 sequence (DNA): TGTGCCAGAAGCTTAGCGGGCAGCCATCAGCCCCAGCATTTT. V is TRBV7-5 and J is TRBJ1-5. TRBV7-5 is shown as a pseudogene. CDR3 length: 14 amino acids.

The CDR3 DNA is TGCAGCGGTGCGCCGGGACAGGTGAACACTGAAGCTTTCTTT. Translation: CSGAPGQVNTEAFF. The rearrangement links TRBV29-1 to TRBJ1-1; the match to TRBD1 covers 8 bases. Unmatched junction bases numbered 7, after V lost 7 bases and J lost 0 bases. CDR1 SQVTM and CDR2 ANQGSEA come from the germline V gene. The CDR3 loop spans 14 amino acids.

The rearrangement uses TRBV7-2 and TRBJ2-2, with TRBD2 matching 8 bases. V shed 2 bases, J shed 6 bases, and the junction held 2 bases outside the gene matches. The length of the CDR3 is 14 residues. Germline V gene sequence: CDR1 SGHTA, CDR2 FQGNSA. The chain's CDR3 is CASSLKRGSGELFF. The DNA of the CDR3 is TGTGCCAGCAGCTTAAAGCGGGGGTCCGGGGAGCTGTTTTTT.

The chain has TRBV5-1 and TRBJ2-5; 11 bases align to TRBD2. Trimming at V came to 2 bases and at J to 5 bases, leaving 11 bases not matched to a gene. Germline CDR1 and CDR2: SGHRS and YFSETQ. CDR3 length: 17 amino acids. This CDR3 reads CASSLGSSGGNVETQYF. The CDR3 nucleotides are TGCGCCAGCAGCTTAGGTTCTAGCGGGGGGAATGTGGAGACCCAGTACTTC.

The chain recombines TRBV7-9 with TRBJ1-3; D is unresolved. In germline, CDR1 is SEHNR, CDR2 FQNEAQ (reference sequence). CDR3 length equals 14 residues. Trimming pared 5 bases from V and 0 bases from J, leaving 8 bases between. Here the CDR3 DNA reads TGTGCCAGCAGCCCCCCAGGCTCTGGAAACACCATATATTTT. Amino acids: CASSPPGSGNTIYF. Together with reference TRBV7-9 and TRBJ1-3, the CDR3 gives the full variable domain: DTGVSQNPRHKITKRGQNVTFRCDPISEHNRLYWYRQTLGQGPEFLTYFQNEAQLEKSRLLSDRFSAERPKGSFSTLEIQRTEQGDSAMYLCASSPPGSGNTIYFGEGSWLTVV.

The V and J genes are TRBV7-3 and TRBJ2-1; the D gene is possibly TRBD1 (6 bases). Germline CDR1 is SGHTA and CDR2 is FQGTGA. The germline V and J ends were trimmed by 5 bases and 7 bases, with 9 bases remaining between them. There are 12 residues in the CDR3. The CDR3 coding sequence is TGTGCCAGCAGCATCGACAGGAATGAGCAGTTCTTC. This translates into CASSIDRNEQFF.

The chain has TRBV7-9 and TRBJ2-7; 9 nucleotides align to TRBD1. Unmatched junction bases numbered 9, after V lost 4 bases and J lost 2 bases. Germline-derived CDR1 and CDR2 are SEHNR and FQNEAQ (reference sequence). This CDR3 has 16 amino acids. CDR3 in amino acids: CASSYSGTGKTYEQYF. The CDR3 DNA reads TGTGCCAGCAGCTACTCTGGGACAGGGAAAACCTACGAGCAGTACTTC.

CDR3 nucleotide sequence: TGTGCCAGCAGCCGGGACAGCAGCACTGAAGCTTTCTTT. This encodes CASSRDSSTEAFF. V gene TRBV11-2 combines with J gene TRBJ1-1; 7 nucleotides match TRBD1. Trimming took 5 bases from V and 4 from J; bases not matched to a gene: 4. CDR3 size: 13 residues. From germline, CDR1 is SGHAT and CDR2 FQNNGV.

The chain joins TRBV4-1 to TRBJ1-3; D is uncertain. Germline V gene data show CDR1 as MGHRA and CDR2 as YSYEKL. The V end was cut by 0 bases, the J end by 0 bases, with 9 bases between. This CDR3 comprises 16 residues. The CDR3 coding sequence is TGCGCCAGCAGCCAAGAAGCCGCACTCTCTGGAAACACCATATATTTT. This gives the protein CASSQEAALSGNTIYF.

The V call is TRBV12-3 or TRBV12-4, the J call TRBJ1-1; unclear D gene. The CDR3 is made up of 12 amino acids. Trimming removed 1 base from V and 8 bases from J, with 8 bases in between. The CDR3 loop is CASSLGGREAFF. Here the CDR3 DNA reads TGTGCCAGCAGTTTAGGGGGTAGGGAAGCTTTCTTT.

The chain employs TRBV12-5 and TRBJ1-5; 7 nucleotides line up with TRBD1. J gave up 3 bases and V 3 bases, and 11 bases lay outside the gene matches. Germline V lookup: CDR1 LGHNT, CDR2 FRNRAP. The CDR3 loop spans 17 amino acids. CDR3 sequence: CASGFFSETGYNQPQHF. The CDR3 DNA sequence: TGTGCTAGTGGTTTCTTCTCCGAGACAGGGTACAATCAGCCCCAGCATTTT.

This clone has just a few counts. V and J are TRBV5-1 and TRBJ2-7, with D possibly matching TRBD1 (6 bases). Trimming stripped 4 bases from V and 0 bases from J, with 11 bases between. The CDR3 runs 14 residues. From germline, CDR1 is SGHRS and CDR2 YFSETQ. For the CDR3, the DNA is TGCGCCAGCAGCATGGACAGCCGCTCCTACGAGCAGTACTTC. It specifies CASSMDSRSYEQYF. The variable domain in full, completed from reference TRBV5-1 and TRBJ2-7, reads KAGVTQTPRYLIKTRGQQVTLSCSPISGHRSVSWYQQTPGQGLQFLFEYFSETQRNKGNFPGRFSGRQFSNSRSEMNVSTLELGDSALYLCASSMDSRSYEQYFGPGTRLTVT.

The chain is built from TRBV5-1 and TRBJ2-2; D may be TRBD2 (5 bases). The CDR3 runs to 14 residues. CDR1 is SGHRS, CDR2 YFSETQ, per germline. V was cut by 4 bases and J by 5 bases, with 12 bases left in between. CDR3 residues: CASSVSGLTGELFF. The CDR3 nucleotides read TGCGCCAGCAGCGTATCGGGGTTAACCGGGGAGCTGTTTTTT.

The count of this clone is one. The V gene is TRBV3-1 (or the pseudogene TRBV3-2), the J gene TRBJ1-2; D is unresolved. This CDR3 has 12 residues. The V and J ends lost 3 bases and 5 bases respectively, with 7 bases between them. Germline CDR1 LGHDT, CDR2 YNNKEL (reference sequence). Written as DNA, the CDR3 is TGTGCCAGCAGCCAGGTTTCGTATGGCTACACCTTC. Amino acid sequence: CASSQVSYGYTF.

This chain joins TRBV12-5 and TRBJ1-3, with D possibly matching TRBD1 (6 bases). The germline CDR1 and CDR2 sequences are LGHNT and FRNRAP. Between the trimmed V and J ends, which lost 4 bases and 0 bases, there was a span of 10 bases. The CDR3 loop spans 15 amino acids. In DNA form, the CDR3 reads TGTGCTAGTGGTTCCGGGACATCCTCTGGAAACACCATATATTTT. This gives the protein CASGSGTSSGNTIYF.

The chain has TRBV24-1 and TRBJ1-2, with D possibly being TRBD1 (5 bases). V lost 4 bases and J 4 bases, leaving 15 bases between the germline ends. The germline CDR1 and CDR2 sequences are KGHDR and SFDVKD. CDR3 length equals 15 residues. The CDR3 DNA follows: TGTGCCACCAGTGAATCCGACAGTACTACCTATGGCTACACCTTC. Encoded protein: CATSESDSTTYGYTF.

The rearrangement links TRBV5-4 to TRBJ1-2; D is perhaps TRBD1 (6 bases). The germline V gene encodes CDR1 SGHNT and CDR2 YYREEE (reference sequence). V was trimmed by 5 bases and J by 1 base, leaving 21 bases between them. CDR3 size: 17 residues. CDR3 in DNA: TGTGCCAGCAGTGCAACCTTACAGGGTTCACTTAACTATGGCTACACCTTC. Residues: CASSATLQGSLNYGYTF. Based on the CDR3 plus reference TRBV5-4 and TRBJ1-2, the full variable domain is ETGVTQSPTHLIKTRGQQVTLRCSSQSGHNTVSWYQQALGQGPQFIFQYYREEENGRGNFPPRFSGLQFPNYSSELNVNALELDDSALYLCASSATLQGSLNYGYTFGSGTRLTVV.

J is TRBJ2-1 and V is TRBV6-5; maybe TRBD2 (5 bases). The CDR3 consists of 13 residues. Germline lookup yields CDR1 MNHEY and CDR2 SVGAGI. The V end was cut by 6 bases, the J end by 5 bases, with 11 bases between. CDR3: CASREAGDNEQFF. CDR3 DNA: TGTGCCAGCAGGGAGGCAGGCGACAATGAGCAGTTCTTC.

The rearrangement joins TRBV5-6 to TRBJ2-2, with D tentatively TRBD1 (5 bases). The CDR3 runs to 19 residues. Trimming stripped 0 bases from V and 1 base from J, with 19 bases between. The V gene's germline CDR1 is SGHDT and CDR2 YYEEEE. The CDR3 region is CASSLEGLFGRMNTGELFF. In DNA, the CDR3 is TGTGCCAGCAGCTTGGAGGGGTTGTTTGGACGGATGAACACCGGGGAGCTGTTTTTT.

The chain joins TRBV4-1 to TRBJ2-3; 11 bases match TRBD2. CDR1 MGHRA and CDR2 YSYEKL come from the germline V gene. The CDR3 has 16 amino acids. V shed 4 bases, J shed 6 bases, and the junction held 9 bases outside the gene matches. CDR3 nucleotide sequence: TGCGCCAGCAGCCTTGGGTTTAGCGGGGGGGCCGATACGCAGTATTTT. This sequence encodes CASSLGFSGGADTQYF.

The chain couples TRBV3-1 (or the pseudogene TRBV3-2) to TRBJ1-1; no clear D gene. The CDR3 is made up of 14 amino acids. Trimming removed 1 base at V and 1 base at J, with 7 bases between. Germline V gene lookup returns CDR1 LGHDT and CDR2 YNNKEL (reference sequence). In nucleotides, the CDR3 is TGTGCCAGCAGCCAAGTGGGTCAGAACACTGAAGCTTTCTTT. Its protein is CASSQVGQNTEAFF.

This clone was counted a single time. The chain is built from TRBV19 and TRBJ1-2; D unresolved. CDR1 is LNHDA, CDR2 SQIVND, per germline (reference sequence). The V and J ends lost 1 base and 4 bases respectively, with 7 bases between them. The CDR3 loop spans 13 amino acids. CDR3 protein: CASSIGQSYGYTF. DNA for the CDR3: TGTGCCAGTAGTATAGGTCAGAGCTATGGCTACACCTTC.

The chain links TRBV10-2 to TRBJ1-2, with 8 bases that match TRBD1. Germline CDR1 is WSHSY and CDR2 is SAAADI. The V and J ends lost 5 bases and 3 bases, in that order; junction bases with no gene match: 5. The CDR3 sequence is 14 residues long. CDR3 in amino acids: CASSRTGSDYGYTF. The DNA of the CDR3 is TGCGCCAGCAGTCGGACAGGGTCCGACTATGGCTACACCTTC.